This TCR beta chain was sequenced in a study of lymphopenia after photon versus proton radiotherapy. Points on this clone: Antigen: not known.

Germline lookup yields CDR1 GTSNPN and CDR2 SVGIG (reference sequence). V gave up 1 base and J gave up 6 bases, with 5 bases separating them. This CDR3 has 11 amino acids. Points from the study as a whole: Relative stability marked proton patients; photon patients lost diversity and naive cells.

The protocol was immunoSEQ multiplex PCR, while the TCRdb copy is restricted to in-frame clones and leaves out a portion. Of around 63,000 clones listed, about 86% are singletons. The chain joins TRBV30 to TRBJ2-3; D uncertain. This receptor was obtained from a man aged 35-49 years with gastric cancer. The specimen was peripheral blood, collected from a patient treated with photon-based radiotherapy. CDR3 region: CAWSGSDTQYF. CDR3 in DNA: TGTGCCTGGAGTGGATCCGATACGCAGTATTTT.